This T cell receptor (beta chain) originates from a study of blood T cells in healthy people across ages. Regarding the study as a whole: Researchers said unsorted PBMCs prevented a conclusive naive versus antigen-experienced comparison. Researchers deemed the diversity estimates from one million T cells underestimates.

To note about this clonotype: Its specificity is unknown.

Every donor provided approximately 10 milliliters of peripheral blood. Combining a sample-barcoded 5' primer with a J-beta primer mix, a second PCR ran for 7 to 11 cycles. TCRdb redid the calling of the 5' RACE reads with MiXCR, one entry per CDR3 protein. The sample holds about 1,800,000 distinct CDR3 sequences, roughly 27% seen once. The specimen was blood. This clonotype was obtained from a woman aged 25 to 39 in good health.

CDR3 sequence reads: CASTSQGANTGELFF. The CDR3 bases are TGCGCCAGCACCTCACAGGGGGCGAACACCGGGGAGCTGTTTTTT. This chain links TRBV5-1 with TRBJ2-2, with TRBD1 identical over 8 bases. There are 15 residues in the CDR3. Germline V gene data show CDR1 as SGHRS and CDR2 as YFSETQ. J lost 0 bases, V lost 6 bases, and 4 bases had no gene match.